These T cell receptor beta chains were read from a single sample in a study of shared clonotypes between healthy human individuals. The data were produced by immunoSEQ multiplex PCR, yet TCRdb's version contains in-frame clones alone and is incomplete. The table lists 2 million to 2.5 million clones, just under 95% of them singletons. Sequences were obtained from naive CD8+ T cells sorted from blood. The receptor set was obtained from a man in his late teens or twenties in good health. Each CDR3 is given with its conserved first and last residue. D genes are given only for firm matches. Clone size is stated in some rows and not others, as once, few, many or a class when expanded.

TRBJ2-3 | NA | TRBV27 | NA | TGTGCCAGCAGCGTTATAGTGGGAAGCGCAGATACGCAGTATTTT | CASSVIVGSADTQYF
TRBJ2-1 | once | TRBV27 | TRBD2 | TGTGCCAGCAGTTTAGCGGGAGGTACCTACAATGAGCAGTTCTTC | CASSLAGGTYNEQFF
TRBJ1-1 | NA | TRBV4-1 | NA | TGCGCCAGCAGCAGACGCAGCAACACTGAAGCTTTCTTT | CASSRRSNTEAFF
TRBJ2-1 | NA | TRBV6-6 | NA | TGTGCCAGCAGTCCGGACAATGAGCAGTTCTTC | CASSPDNEQFF
TRBJ1-1 | NA | TRBV7-3 | TRBD1 | TGTGCCAGCAGCCAAGGACAGGGATTGAACACTGAAGCTTTCTTT | CASSQGQGLNTEAFF
TRBJ2-5 | NA | TRBV5-4 | TRBD2 | TGTGCCAGCAGCTTGGGGCTAGCGGGGGGGCTTGGAGAGACCCAGTACTTC | CASSLGLAGGLGETQYF
TRBJ2-7 | NA | TRBV28 | NA | TGTGCCAGCAGATCATTCGAGGGCTCCTACGAGCAGTACTTC | CASRSFEGSYEQYF
TRBJ1-6 | NA | TRBV7-2 | NA | TGTGCCAGCAGGCCCCGGGAGGGAGTCTCCTATAATTCACCCCTCCACTTT | CASRPREGVSYNSPLHF
TRBJ2-7 | NA | TRBV5-1 | TRBD1 | TGCGCCAGCAGCTGGGACAGTGTATCCTACGAGCAGTACTTC | CASSWDSVSYEQYF
TRBJ2-7 | NA | TRBV27 | NA | TGTGCCAGCAGTCCCGCAGGGTACTCCTACGAGCAGTACTTC | CASSPAGYSYEQYF
TRBJ2-5 | NA | TRBV28 | TRBD1 | TGTGCCAGCAGTTTAGGACAGGGGGGAGAGACCCAGTACTTC | CASSLGQGGETQYF
TRBJ2-2 | NA | TRBV27 | TRBD2 | TGTGCCAGCACCATGGGAGGGGGGGAGCTGTTTTTT | CASTMGGGELFF
TRBJ1-2 | NA | TRBV5-1 | NA | TGCGCCAGCAGCCCAGTGACAGGTGATGGCTACACCTTC | CASSPVTGDGYTF
TRBJ2-6 | NA | TRBV13 | NA | TGTGCCAGCAGCTTAGGTGGGCGGGGCTCTGGGGCCAACGTCCTGACTTTC | CASSLGGRGSGANVLTF
TRBJ2-7 | once | TRBV7-2 | TRBD1 | TGTGCCAGCAGCTTAGTATTGGGACAGGGAGACGAGCAGTACTTC | CASSLVLGQGDEQYF
TRBJ2-2 | NA | TRBV4-3 | TRBD2 | TGCGCCAGCAGCCAAGCAACCCTCTCTATGTGGGAGGGCGAGAACACCGGGGAGCTGTTTTTT | CASSQATLSMWEGENTGELFF
TRBJ2-1 | NA | TRBV13 | NA | TGTGCCAGCAGCCCAACAGGCCCCTCCTACAATGAGCAGTTCTTC | CASSPTGPSYNEQFF
TRBJ2-1 | NA | TRBV6-6 | TRBD2 | TGTGCCAGCAGTCCCCGACTAGCGGGCCTTAAGAATGAGCAGTTCTTC | CASSPRLAGLKNEQFF
TRBJ2-5 | NA | TRBV5-4 | NA | TGTGCCAGCAGCTCGGAGGGTTATCAAGAGACCCAGTACTTC | CASSSEGYQETQYF
TRBJ1-1 | NA | TRBV2 | NA | TGTGCCAGCAGTTGGACAGTTGGGACTGAAGCTTTCTTT | CASSWTVGTEAFF
TRBJ2-1 | NA | TRBV7-8 | TRBD2 | TGTGCCAGCACCCCGGGACTACTTCCCGAGCAGTTCTTC | CASTPGLLPEQFF
TRBJ2-2 | NA | TRBV28 | NA | TGTGCCAGCAGTACATTCGCAGGGCCAGGCTCAATTGGGCACACCGGGGAGCTGTTTTTT | CASSTFAGPGSIGHTGELFF
TRBJ2-7 | NA | TRBV5-4 | TRBD1 | TGTGCCAGCAGCTTAGACCGGGACAGCATCATTTACGAGCAGTACTTC | CASSLDRDSIIYEQYF
TRBJ1-6 | NA | TRBV4-1 | TRBD1 | TGCGCCAGCAGCCCGGGACAGCTGACAGATTCACCCCTCCACTTT | CASSPGQLTDSPLHF
TRBJ1-1 | few | TRBV5-4 | TRBD1 | TGTGCCAGCAGCTCAGGGGGCGTCGACACTGAAGCTTTCTTT | CASSSGGVDTEAFF
TRBJ2-7 | NA | TRBV7-2 | NA | TGTGCCAGCAGCTTAACCCTTTCCTACGAGCAGTACTTC | CASSLTLSYEQYF
TRBJ2-7 | once | TRBV4-1 | NA | TGCGCCAGCAGCCAAGATTTGGGGATTAGGTTCTCCTACGAGCAGTACTTC | CASSQDLGIRFSYEQYF
TRBJ2-1 | NA | TRBV30 | NA | TGTGCCTGGAGTGTACAGGCTTCCAATGAGCAGTTCTTC | CAWSVQASNEQFF
TRBJ2-7 | NA | TRBV11-1 | NA | TGTGCCAGCAGCAAACTACAAAGCTACGAGCAGTACTTC | CASSKLQSYEQYF
TRBJ2-7 | NA | TRBV4-1 | TRBD1 | TGCGCCAGCAGCCCAAGGGCCGGCGACAGGGTCGTCGAGCAGTACTTC | CASSPRAGDRVVEQYF
TRBJ2-7 | NA | TRBV4-3 | TRBD2 | TGCGCCAGCAGCCAAGGACTAGCGGCAACCTACGAGCAGTACTTC | CASSQGLAATYEQYF
TRBJ1-4 | NA | TRBV29-1 | NA | TGCAGCGGGGGCCCGAACGGTGATAATGAAAAACTGTTTTTT | CSGGPNGDNEKLFF
TRBJ2-2 | NA | TRBV7-7 | NA | TGTGCTAGCAGCTTAAGCGAGGGCGGGGAGCTGTTTTTT | CASSLSEGGELFF
TRBJ2-1 | NA | TRBV7-3 | TRBD2 | TGTGCCAGCAGCCCCAGAGTAGCGGGGGCCTTGAGCTCCTACAATGAGCAGTTCTTC | CASSPRVAGALSSYNEQFF
TRBJ1-5 | NA | TRBV9 | NA | TGTGCCAGCAGCGCCGGAGGAGAAATTAATCAGCCCCAGCATTTT | CASSAGGEINQPQHF
TRBJ2-5 | NA | TRBV19 | TRBD2 | TGTGCCAGTAGTGTCATAGCGGGAGCAGAGACCCAGTACTTC | CASSVIAGAETQYF
TRBJ1-5 | NA | TRBV27 | NA | TGTGCCAGCAGCCGATTTAGCAATCAGCCCCAGCATTTT | CASSRFSNQPQHF
TRBJ1-2 | once | TRBV19 | TRBD1 | TGTGCCAGCAAGGGGACAGGTCCCACTTCGACCTTC | CASKGTGPTSTF
TRBJ2-7 | NA | TRBV28 | NA | TGTGCCAGCAGTTTTCAGGGGAACTACGAGCAGTACTTC | CASSFQGNYEQYF
TRBJ2-7 | NA | TRBV15 | NA | TGTGCCACCAGCGAATCCGACTACGAGCAGTACTTC | CATSESDYEQYF
TRBJ2-3 | once | TRBV27 | TRBD2 | TGTGCCAGCACCCTACTAGCGGGTAGCACAGATACGCAGTATTTT | CASTLLAGSTDTQYF
TRBJ2-7 | NA | TRBV13 | TRBD1 | TGTGCCAGCAGCCCCGACAGGGACACCTACGAGCAGTACTTC | CASSPDRDTYEQYF
TRBJ1-1 | once | TRBV5-1 | NA | TGCGCCAGCAGCTTGGTTACTACGAACACTGAAGCTTTCTTT | CASSLVTTNTEAFF
TRBJ2-1 | NA | TRBV5-1 | NA | TGCGCCAGCAGCTTGGAGTACAATGAGCAGTTCTTC | CASSLEYNEQFF
TRBJ2-7 | NA | TRBV2 | NA | TGTGCCATCTATCCGGGACTCACCTACGAGCAGTACTTC | CAIYPGLTYEQYF
TRBJ2-1 | NA | TRBV5-5 | TRBD2 | TGTGCCAGCGGATCACTAGCGGGCAATGAGCAGTTCTTC | CASGSLAGNEQFF
TRBJ1-5 | NA | TRBV11-2 | NA | TGTGCCAGCAGCTTAGGGGTAGGCCAGCCCCAGCATTTT | CASSLGVGQPQHF
TRBJ1-2 | NA | TRBV7-9 | NA | TGTGCCAGCAGCCCAACAGGGCTCCATGGCTACACCTTC | CASSPTGLHGYTF
TRBJ2-7 | NA | TRBV9 | NA | TGTGCCAGCAGCCCCCGGTTGGTGTCCGAGCAGTACTTC | CASSPRLVSEQYF